The 8 T cell receptor beta chains below were found in one sample sequenced in a study of cytomegalovirus exposure and HLA in healthy donors. The study ran its PCR with 60 Vbeta and 13 Jbeta primers. The protocol was immunoSEQ multiplex PCR, while the TCRdb copy is restricted to in-frame clones and leaves out a portion. The sample has about 170,000 clones, about four fifths seen once. Sequenced: PBMCs. These receptors originate from a woman aged 18-30 years in good health and CMV-seronegative.

The V gene is TRBV5-1, the J gene TRBJ2-1; 11 bases agree with TRBD2. V lost 0 bases and J lost 0; bases outside the gene matches: 8. There are 19 residues in the CDR3. In germline, CDR1 is SGHRS, CDR2 YFSETQ. CDR3 nucleotide sequence: TGCGCCAGCAGCTTGGGGACTAGCGGGTATTATAGCTCCTACAATGAGCAGTTCTTC. This codes for CASSLGTSGYYSSYNEQFF.

The chain employs TRBV19 and TRBJ1-5, with 8 bases fitting TRBD1. V was pared by 2 bases and J by 6 bases, with 9 bases of the junction left unmatched. Germline-derived CDR1 and CDR2 are LNHDA and SQIVND (reference sequence). The CDR3 consists of 16 residues. This CDR3 reads CASSIRFQGAFQPQHF. The CDR3, as DNA: TGTGCCAGTAGTATACGGTTTCAGGGGGCGTTTCAGCCCCAGCATTTT.

V and J are TRBV5-6 and TRBJ1-4; no firm D call. The CDR3 contains 14 residues. Germline CDR1 and CDR2: SGHDT and YYEEEE. Trimming removed 4 bases at V and 0 bases at J, with 7 bases between. The CDR3: CASSRDATNEKLFF. The DNA of the CDR3 is TGTGCCAGCAGCCGGGATGCAACTAATGAAAAACTGTTTTTT.

The CDR3 DNA follows: TGTGCCAGCAGTGCGAGGACAGGGCTAGAGACCCAGTACTTC. Amino acid sequence: CASSARTGLETQYF. This chain links TRBV27 with TRBJ2-5; 8 bases are a match to TRBD1. CDR3 size: 14 residues. The germline gives CDR1 MNHEY, CDR2 SMNVEV (reference sequence). The J segment lost 4 bases and the V segment lost 5 bases, leaving 6 bases of the junction unmatched.

Turning to this clone: An end of the junction does not agree with germline; a read error may underlie this. The chain links TRBV7-2 to TRBJ2-3; tentatively, D is TRBD1 (5 bases). Germline V CDR1 and CDR2: SGHTA, FQGNSA. This CDR3 is 13 amino acids long. CDR3 DNA sequence: TGTGCCAGCACCTTTAGGTTAGGGGCACTGCCTATTTTT. It codes for CASTFRLGALPIF. The whole variable domain, remainder taken from reference TRBV7-2 and TRBJ2-3, is GAGVSQSPSNKVTEKGKDVELRCDPISGHTALYWYRQSLGQGLEFLIYFQGNSAPDKSGLPSDRFSAERTGGSVSTLTIQRTQQEDSAVYLCASTFRLGALPIFGPGTRLTVL.

This clone was recorded once. V and J are TRBV28 and TRBJ2-7; TRBD2 matches at 12 bases. Germline V gene sequence: CDR1 MDHEN, CDR2 SYDVKM. There are 15 residues in the CDR3. The V segment lost 5 bases and the J segment 4 bases; nucleotides outside the gene matches: 6. The CDR3 DNA sequence: TGTGCCAGCAGTGAAACTAGCGGGAGGTTGTACGAGCAGTACTTC. Translation gives CASSETSGRLYEQYF.

V and J are TRBV28 and TRBJ1-3; TRBD1 aligns across 7 bases. In germline, CDR1 is MDHEN, CDR2 SYDVKM. The CDR3 is 13 residues long. V dropped 7 bases and J dropped 9; count of bases not matched to a gene: 9. The CDR3 nucleotides are TGTGCCAGCAACCCAGGGGGAAGACCCACCATATATTTT. Translated, it gives CASNPGGRPTIYF.

The chain links TRBV19 to TRBJ1-4, with 8 nucleotides matching TRBD1. The germline V gene encodes CDR1 LNHDA and CDR2 SQIVND (reference sequence). CDR3 size: 15 residues. With 5 bases clipped from V and 8 bases from J, the junction kept 10 bases outside the gene matches. This CDR3 reads CASSPLGQGGEKLFF. CDR3 bases: TGTGCCAGTAGTCCTTTAGGACAGGGAGGGGAAAAACTGTTTTTT.